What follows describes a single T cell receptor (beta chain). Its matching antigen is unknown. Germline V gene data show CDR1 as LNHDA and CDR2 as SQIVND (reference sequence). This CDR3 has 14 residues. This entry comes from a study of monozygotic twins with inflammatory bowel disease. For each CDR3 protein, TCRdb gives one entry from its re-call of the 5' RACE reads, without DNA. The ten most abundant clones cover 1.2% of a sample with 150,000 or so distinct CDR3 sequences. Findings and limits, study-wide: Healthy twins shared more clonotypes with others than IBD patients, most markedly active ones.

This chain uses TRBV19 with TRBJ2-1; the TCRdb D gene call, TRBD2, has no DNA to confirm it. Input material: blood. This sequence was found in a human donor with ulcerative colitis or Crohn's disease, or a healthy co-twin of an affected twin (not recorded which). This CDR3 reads CASSIDREDNEQFF.